The clone carrying this T cell receptor beta chain has ten or more counts. Germline CDR1 reads DFQATT; CDR2 reads SNEGSKA (reference sequence). The CDR3 covers 15 residues. Trimming shortened V by 3 bases and J by 4 bases, and 16 bases separated the two germline ends. The entry originates in a study of CD8 T cells in ankylosing spondylitis. TCRdb recomputed calls from the 5' RACE reads with MiXCR, one row per CDR3 protein. The sample contains 300,000 to 350,000 distinct CDR3 sequences, around 21% of which appear only once. The sequenced sample consisted of blood, either unsorted or a sorted T cell fraction (not recorded which). The chain uses TRBV20-1 and TRBJ2-1; tentatively, D is TRBD2 (6 bases). This TCR derives from a female donor with ankylosing spondylitis or in good health (not recorded which). Here the CDR3 DNA reads TGCAGTGCTAGGGGCGGTGGCGGGATATACAATGAGCAGTTCTTC. Its protein product is CSARGGGGIYNEQFF.